The sequence of this T cell receptor (beta chain) was determined in a study of blood T cell repertoires in COVID-19. The recovered donors of Cohort 3 showed two negative PCRs, clearance, or symptom resolution. TCRdb's table, derived via immunoSEQ multiplex PCR, lists solely in-frame clones and lacks some. The sample lists around 150,000 clones, over 75% occurring once. Germline-derived CDR1 and CDR2 are SGHAT and FQDESV (reference sequence). The CDR3 is 15 amino acids. V trimming: 5 bases; J trimming: 3 bases; junction bases outside the gene matches: 8. This clonotype originated in a middle-aged man who had recovered from COVID-19. Sequencing used PBMCs or T cells enriched from blood (not recorded which). The chain carries TRBV11-1 and TRBJ2-7, with 9 bases fitting TRBD1. Here the CDR3 reads CASSLGQGFFYEQYV. The CDR3 nucleotides read TGTGCCAGCAGCCTGGGACAGGGATTTTTCTACGAGCAGTACGTC.